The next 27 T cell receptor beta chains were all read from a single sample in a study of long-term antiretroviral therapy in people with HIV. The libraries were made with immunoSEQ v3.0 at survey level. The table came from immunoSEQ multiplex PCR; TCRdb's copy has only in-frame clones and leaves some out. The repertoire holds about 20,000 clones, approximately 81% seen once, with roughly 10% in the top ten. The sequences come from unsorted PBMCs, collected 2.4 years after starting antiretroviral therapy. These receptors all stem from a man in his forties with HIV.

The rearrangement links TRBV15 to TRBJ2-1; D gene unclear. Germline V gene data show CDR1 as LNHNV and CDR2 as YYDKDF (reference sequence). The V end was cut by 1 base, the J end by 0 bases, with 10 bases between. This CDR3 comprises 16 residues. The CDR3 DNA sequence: TGTGCCACCAGCAGAGGGCTCGTAAGCTCCTACAATGAGCAGTTCTTC. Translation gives CATSRGLVSSYNEQFF.

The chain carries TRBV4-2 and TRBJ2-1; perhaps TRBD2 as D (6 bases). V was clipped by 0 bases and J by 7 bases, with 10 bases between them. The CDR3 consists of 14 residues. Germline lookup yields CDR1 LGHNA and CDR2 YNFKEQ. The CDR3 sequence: CASSQDREPNEQFF. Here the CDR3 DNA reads TGTGCCAGCAGCCAAGATCGGGAGCCTAATGAGCAGTTCTTC.

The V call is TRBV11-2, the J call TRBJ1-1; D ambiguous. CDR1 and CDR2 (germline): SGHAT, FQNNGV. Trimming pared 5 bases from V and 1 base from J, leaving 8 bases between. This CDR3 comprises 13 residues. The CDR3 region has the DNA TGTGCCAGCAGCCCTATTCAGAACACTGAAGCTTTCTTT. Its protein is CASSPIQNTEAFF.

The CDR3 protein is CAISEKGMDGYTF. The CDR3 bases are TGTGCCATCAGTGAAAAGGGTATGGATGGCTACACCTTC. The chain links TRBV10-3 to TRBJ1-2, with D unclear. The CDR3 runs to 13 residues. Deletions cut 3 bases from V and 6 bases from J, with 11 bases between. Germline V gene data show CDR1 as ENHRY and CDR2 as SYGVKD.

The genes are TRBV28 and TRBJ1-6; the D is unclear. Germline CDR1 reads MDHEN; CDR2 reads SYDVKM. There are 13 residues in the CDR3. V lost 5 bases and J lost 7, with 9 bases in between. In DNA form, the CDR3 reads TGTGCCAGCAGTCCATTCGGGAATTCACCCCTCCACTTT. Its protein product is CASSPFGNSPLHF.

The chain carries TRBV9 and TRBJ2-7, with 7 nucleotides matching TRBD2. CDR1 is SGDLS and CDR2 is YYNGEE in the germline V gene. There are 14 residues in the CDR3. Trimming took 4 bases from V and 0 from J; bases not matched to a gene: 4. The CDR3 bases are TGTGCCAGCAGCCCTAGCGGCGTCTCCTACGAGCAGTACTTC. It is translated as CASSPSGVSYEQYF. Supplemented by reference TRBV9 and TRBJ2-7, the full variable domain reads DSGVTQTPKHLITATGQRVTLRCSPRSGDLSVYWYQQSLDQGLQFLIQYYNGEERAKGNILERFSAQQFPDLHSELNLSSLELGDSALYFCASSPSGVSYEQYFGPGTRLTVT.

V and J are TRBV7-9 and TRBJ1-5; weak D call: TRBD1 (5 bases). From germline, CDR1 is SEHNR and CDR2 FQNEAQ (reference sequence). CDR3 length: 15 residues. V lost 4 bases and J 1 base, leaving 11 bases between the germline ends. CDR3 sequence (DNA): TGTGCCAGCAGCTCTCTCCGGGACAGCAATCAGCCCCAGCATTTT. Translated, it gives CASSSLRDSNQPQHF.

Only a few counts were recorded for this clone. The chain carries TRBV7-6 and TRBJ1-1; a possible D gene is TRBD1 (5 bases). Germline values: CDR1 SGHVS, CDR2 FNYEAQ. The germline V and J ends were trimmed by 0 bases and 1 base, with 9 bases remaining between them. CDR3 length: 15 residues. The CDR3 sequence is CASSLAVGGNTEAFF. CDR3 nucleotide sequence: TGTGCCAGCAGCTTAGCTGTTGGGGGGAACACTGAAGCTTTCTTT.

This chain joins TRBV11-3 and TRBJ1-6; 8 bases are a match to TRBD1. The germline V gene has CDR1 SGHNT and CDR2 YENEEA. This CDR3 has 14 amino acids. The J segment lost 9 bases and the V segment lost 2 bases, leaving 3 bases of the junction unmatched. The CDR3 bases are TGTGCCAGCAGCTTAACAGGGGGTCGTTCACCCCTCCACTTT. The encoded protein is CASSLTGGRSPLHF.

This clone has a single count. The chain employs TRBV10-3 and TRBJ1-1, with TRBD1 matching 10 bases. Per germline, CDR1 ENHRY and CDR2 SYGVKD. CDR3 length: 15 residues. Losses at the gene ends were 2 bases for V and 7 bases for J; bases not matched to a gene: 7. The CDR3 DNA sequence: TGTGCCATCAGTGAGAGGGGGACAGGGGAGGTTGAAGCTTTCTTT. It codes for CAISERGTGEVEAFF.

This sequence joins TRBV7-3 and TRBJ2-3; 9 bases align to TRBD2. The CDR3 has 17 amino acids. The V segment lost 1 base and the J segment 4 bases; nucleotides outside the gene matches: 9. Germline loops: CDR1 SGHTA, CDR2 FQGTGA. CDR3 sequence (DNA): TGTGCCAGCAGCTTAATCCCGGCGGGGGGGCAGGCAGATACGCAGTATTTT. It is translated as CASSLIPAGGQADTQYF.

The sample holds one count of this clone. The DNA of the CDR3 is TGTGCCAGCAGTGTTGAAACAGTGGAGACCCAGTACTTC. Protein: CASSVETVETQYF. V is TRBV2 and J is TRBJ2-5, with D uncertain. CDR3 length: 13 residues. Germline values: CDR1 SNHLY, CDR2 FYNNEI. The V end lost 4 bases, the J end lost 5 bases, and 11 bases lay between the germline ends.

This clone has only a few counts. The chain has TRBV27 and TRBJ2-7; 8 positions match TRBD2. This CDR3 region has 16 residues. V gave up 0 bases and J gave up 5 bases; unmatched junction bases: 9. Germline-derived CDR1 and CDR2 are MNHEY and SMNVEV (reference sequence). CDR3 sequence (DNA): TGTGCCAGCAGTTTATCGTCGCTAGCGGGCGGCGACGAGCAGTACTTC. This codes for CASSLSSLAGGDEQYF.

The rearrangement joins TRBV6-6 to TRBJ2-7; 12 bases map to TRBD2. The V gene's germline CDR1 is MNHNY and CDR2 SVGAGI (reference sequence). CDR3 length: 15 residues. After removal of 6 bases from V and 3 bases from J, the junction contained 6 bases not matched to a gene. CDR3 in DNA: TGTGCCAGCAGATGGACTAGCGGGACGGACTACGAGCAGTACTTC. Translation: CASRWTSGTDYEQYF.

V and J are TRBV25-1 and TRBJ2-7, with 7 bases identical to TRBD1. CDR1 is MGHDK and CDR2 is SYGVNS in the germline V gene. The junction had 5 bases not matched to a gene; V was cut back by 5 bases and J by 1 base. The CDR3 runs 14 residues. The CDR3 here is CASSLTDRSYEQYF. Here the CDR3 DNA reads TGTGCCAGCAGTCTTACGGACAGGTCCTACGAGCAGTACTTC.

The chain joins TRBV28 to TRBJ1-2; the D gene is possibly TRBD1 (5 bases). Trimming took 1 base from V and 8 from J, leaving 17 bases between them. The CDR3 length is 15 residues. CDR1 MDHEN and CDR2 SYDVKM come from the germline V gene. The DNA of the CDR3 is TGTGCCAGCAGTTTATCCTCCTGGGGCCCTCAAGGCTACACCTTC. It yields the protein CASSLSSWGPQGYTF.

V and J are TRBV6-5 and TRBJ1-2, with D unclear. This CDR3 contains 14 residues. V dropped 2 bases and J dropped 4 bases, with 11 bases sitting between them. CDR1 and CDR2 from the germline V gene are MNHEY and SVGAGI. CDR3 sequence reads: CASSYEGKSYGYTF. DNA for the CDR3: TGTGCCAGCAGTTACGAAGGGAAGAGCTATGGCTACACCTTC.

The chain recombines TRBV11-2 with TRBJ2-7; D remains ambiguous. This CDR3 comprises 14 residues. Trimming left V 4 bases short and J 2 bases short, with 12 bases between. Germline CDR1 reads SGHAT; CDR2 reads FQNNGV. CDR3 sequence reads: CASSSRTTAYEQYF. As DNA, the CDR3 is TGTGCCAGCAGCTCCCGTACTACGGCCTACGAGCAGTACTTC.

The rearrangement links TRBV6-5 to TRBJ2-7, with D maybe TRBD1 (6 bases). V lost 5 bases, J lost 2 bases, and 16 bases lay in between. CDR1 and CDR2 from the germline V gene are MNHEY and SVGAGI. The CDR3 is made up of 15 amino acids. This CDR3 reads CASSGTREGTYEQYF. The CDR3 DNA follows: TGTGCCAGCAGTGGGACACGCGAAGGCACCTACGAGCAGTACTTC.

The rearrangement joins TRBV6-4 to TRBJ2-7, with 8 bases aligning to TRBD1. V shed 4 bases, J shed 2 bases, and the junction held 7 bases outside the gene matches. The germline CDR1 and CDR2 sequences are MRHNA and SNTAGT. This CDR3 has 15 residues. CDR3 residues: CASSAGTGPAYEQYF. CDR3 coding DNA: TGTGCCAGCAGTGCCGGGACAGGCCCTGCCTACGAGCAGTACTTC.

The CDR3 nucleotides read TGCGCCAGCAACCGGAATGAGCAGTTCTTC. Translated: CASNRNEQFF. This chain uses TRBV10-2 with TRBJ2-1; D is uncertain. V shed 7 bases and J shed 7 bases, with 5 bases lying between them. The CDR3 sequence is 10 residues long. Germline V lookup: CDR1 WSHSY, CDR2 SAAADI.

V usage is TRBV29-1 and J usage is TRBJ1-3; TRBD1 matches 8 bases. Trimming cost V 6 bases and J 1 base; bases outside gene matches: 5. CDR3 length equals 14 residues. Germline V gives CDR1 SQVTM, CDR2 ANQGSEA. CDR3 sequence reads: CSVGTGTSGNTIYF. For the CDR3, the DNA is TGCAGCGTGGGGACAGGAACGTCTGGAAACACCATATATTTT.

The CDR3 DNA reads TGTGCCAGCGATAACCTCGGGGAGCTGTTTTTT. Encoded protein: CASDNLGELFF. This chain links TRBV28 with TRBJ2-2; D call uncertain. Trimming removed 8 bases at V and 7 bases at J, with 8 bases between. The CDR3 extends over 11 amino acids. CDR1 is MDHEN, CDR2 SYDVKM, per germline. Based on the CDR3 plus reference TRBV28 and TRBJ2-2, the full variable domain is DVKVTQSSRYLVKRTGEKVFLECVQDMDHENMFWYRQDPGLGLRLIYFSYDVKMKEKGDIPEGYSVSREKKERFSLILESASTNQTSMYLCASDNLGELFFGEGSRLTVL.

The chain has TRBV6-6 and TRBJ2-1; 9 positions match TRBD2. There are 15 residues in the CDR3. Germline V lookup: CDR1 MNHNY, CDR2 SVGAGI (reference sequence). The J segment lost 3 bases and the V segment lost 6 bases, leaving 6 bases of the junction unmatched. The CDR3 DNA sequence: TGTGCCAGCAGGGCCGGGACTAGCCTCTACAATGAGCAGTTCTTC. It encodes CASRAGTSLYNEQFF.

CDR3 sequence reads: CASRLVEQPQHF. The CDR3 nucleotides are TGTGCCAGCCGTTTGGTAGAGCAGCCCCAGCATTTT. This chain connects TRBV2 to TRBJ1-5; D is unclear. The CDR3 is 12 residues long. Trimming took 8 bases from V and 7 from J, leaving 12 bases between them. Germline V gives CDR1 SNHLY, CDR2 FYNNEI.

CDR3 DNA: TGTGCCATCAGGAGACAGGGGGCTTGGGAGACCCAGTACTTC. Its translation: CAIRRQGAWETQYF. The genes are TRBV10-3 and TRBJ2-5, with TRBD1 identical over 10 bases. Unmatched junction bases numbered 6, after V lost 6 bases and J lost 5 bases. This CDR3 region has 14 residues. Germline CDR1 is ENHRY and CDR2 is SYGVKD.

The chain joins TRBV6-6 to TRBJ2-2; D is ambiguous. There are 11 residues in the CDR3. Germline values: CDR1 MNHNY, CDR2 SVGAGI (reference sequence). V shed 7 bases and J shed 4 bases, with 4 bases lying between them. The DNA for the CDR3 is TGTGCCAGCACTGCCACCGGGGAGCTGTTTTTT. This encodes CASTATGELFF.